Sequencing of this T cell receptor beta chain was carried out in a study of Ad26.COV2.S vaccination and SARS-CoV-2 variants (dated by TCRdb to about 2021). Background for the entire study: Donors in the vaccine arm were drawn from COV1001, a multicentre, randomized, double-blind, placebo-controlled phase I-IIa trial testing Ad26.COV2.S in healthy adults. Ad26.COV2.S was given intramuscularly at 5x10^10 or 1x10^11 viral particles, as a single shot or as two shots 56 days apart. The specificity and breadth of SARS-CoV-2-reactive T cell receptors after Ad26.COV2.S vaccination were assessed by TCRbeta repertoire sequencing. A total of around 32 samples were included in the TCR-sequenced set, comprising about 20 Ad26.COV2.S vaccine recipients, 5 placebo recipients and 8 SARS-CoV-2 convalescent individuals. Trial participants were randomized into five groups of five: low-dose or high-dose Ad26.COV2.S given once or twice, or placebo on both occasions. Throughout the experiments and outcome assessment, investigators stayed blinded to trial group allocation. General study outcomes and caveats: After vaccination, spike-specific CD8+ and CD4+ T cell responses were reported to show substantial breadth. It was noted by the authors that total T cell responses may have been underestimated by the TCR breadth and depth analyses. The study was not powered for comparison of responses between vaccine doses or regimens. Ad26.COV2.S recipients had higher spike-specific TCR breadth than placebo recipients (P = 0.0014). Comparable non-spike TCR breadth was observed between vaccine and placebo recipients, consistent with only spike being contained in the vaccine.

The immunoSEQ Assay was used to sequence TCRbeta CDR3 regions. After extraction, genomic DNA underwent amplification by bias-controlled multiplex PCR, followed by high-throughput sequencing. As for the original processing: To quantify the absolute abundance of every unique TCRbeta CDR3 region, sequences were collapsed and filtered. Usable DNA was measured by amplifying reference genes present in all nucleated cells, and TCRbeta template counts were normalized to that usable DNA to estimate T cell fraction. Repertoire TCRs were annotated as SARS-CoV-2-specific when V gene, CDR3 amino acid sequence and J gene were exactly matched to a known reactive TCR set. The reference SARS-CoV-2 TCR set came from MIRA and was filtered for enrichment in COVID-19-positive ImmuneCODE repertoires, removing public or cross-reactive TCRs. Using the MIRA antigens, annotated TCRs were further analysed by specific ORF or by position within an ORF. Breadth was defined as the number of annotated unique rearrangements divided by the total number of unique productive rearrangements, and depth was defined as the summed frequency of the annotated unique rearrangements. Two-sided Wilcoxon rank-sum tests were used to compare TCR breadth between groups. Entries here come from immuneACCESS through TCRdb and include only in-frame sequences with V and J called. Some clones fail to appear in such tables; in the studies checked, an unresolved V gene covers under half of the shortfall, and the cause of the remainder is unknown. V and J calls plus clone size are reproduced from that table; the DNA served to infer D and trimming. For this sample the table gives around 450,000 clones, of which around 87% were detected only once. Of the sample, about 4% is held by the ten largest clones.

This clone was observed once. No antigen is known for it. Base qualities are missing; no much larger clone stands one base away. The CDR3 starts with the cysteine, ends with the phenylalanine, and has 14 residues. Left in the record is the CDR3 DNA by itself, 42 bases read in frame from the first base. The germline V gene encodes CDR1 SGHDT and CDR2 YYEEEE. V drops 0 bases and J drops 8 bases, leaving 12 bases in between. The meaning of the sample's treatment or condition label: about 20 received Ad26.COV2.S at low or high dose, single or two shots; a few received placebo; per-sample allocation not given. Repertoires of vaccine and placebo recipients were sequenced from samples taken on day 63 after the first injection. Cohort 1b enrolled 20 to 30 adults aged 18-55 years at a single site in Boston, USA, between 29 July and 7 August 2020. Ad26.COV2.S consisted of a replication-incompetent adenovirus type 26 vector by which a prefusion-stabilized SARS-CoV-2 spike protein from the original Wuhan strain was expressed.

Recombination connected TRBV5-6 to TRBJ2-1; TRBD2 could be the D gene, as 5 bases match. The starting material was peripheral blood, obtained in a trial of Ad26.COV2.S vaccine versus placebo. The sequence was obtained from a person between 18 and 59 years old who received the Ad26.COV2.S COVID-19 vaccine or a placebo. The CDR3 region reads CASSLGSLADEQFF. The nucleotide sequence reads as follows: TGTGCCAGCAGCTTGGGAAGTCTAGCAGATGAGCAGTTCTTC. Extended through the reference TRBV5-6 and TRBJ2-1 proteins, this CDR3 yields the full variable domain: DAGVTQSPTHLIKTRGQQVTLRCSPKSGHDTVSWYQQALGQGPQFIFQYYEEEERQRGNFPDRFSGHQFPNYSSELNVNALLLGDSALYLCASSLGSLADEQFFGPGTRLTVL.